This T cell receptor (beta chain) derives from a study of vaccination and CD4 T cells after COVID-19. Study details: Investigators drew the post-COVID samples a median 101 days after diagnosis, with a range of 35 to 161.

TCRdb processed the PCR reads anew with MiXCR; each CDR3 protein has one entry. Of fewer than 30,000 distinct CDR3 sequences in the sample, 45% to 65% are singletons; the top ten hold around 1%. Sample: CD4+ T cells from blood, taken before SARS-CoV-2 vaccination. The clonotype comes from a human donor who had recovered from COVID-19.

CDR3 coding DNA: TGCGCCAGCCGGAAGGGGGGCGCAACTAATGAAAAACTGTTTTTT. As protein: CASRKGGATNEKLFF. The genes are TRBV4-1 and TRBJ1-4; D possibly corresponds to TRBD1 (6 bases). The germline gives CDR1 MGHRA, CDR2 YSYEKL. The CDR3 is 15 residues long. V dropped 8 bases and J dropped 0 bases, with 13 bases sitting between them.